This T cell receptor (beta chain) appears in the sequencing data of a study of blood T cell repertoires in COVID-19. This table comes from immunoSEQ multiplex PCR, and its TCRdb copy is limited to in-frame clones, with some not included. This table holds some 310,000 clones, 75% to 90% found once. A note on this clone: Other DNA variants within this sample encode the same CDR3.

Sample: peripheral blood. The TCR sequence derives from a woman under 40 with COVID-19, enrolled during active disease.

The CDR3 sequence is CASSLAGGQETQYF. DNA of the CDR3: TGCGCCAGCAGCTTGGCGGGGGGGCAAGAGACCCAGTACTTC. The rearrangement links TRBV5-1 to TRBJ2-5; TRBD2 matches 8 bases. V trimming: 0 bases; J trimming: 2 bases; junction bases outside the gene matches: 0. There are 14 residues in the CDR3. Germline V gene lookup returns CDR1 SGHRS and CDR2 YFSETQ.